The 3 T cell receptor beta chains below all came from one sample that was sequenced in a study of beta chain features in type 1 diabetes. Of the isolated RNA, all was reverse transcribed, and so the sequenced material was expressed TCRB transcripts. Here immunoSEQ multiplex PCR was the method, and the copy in TCRdb shows in-frame clones only, minus some. Of almost 350,000 clones listed, approximately 9.9% are singletons. Their recognized antigens are unknown. Findings and caveats of the study: All four CD4+ subsets of Type 1 diabetes patients contained TCRB CDR3s that were moderately but significantly shorter.

Sequenced: central memory CD4+ T cells from blood. The receptors shown here come from a man aged 30-40 years with type 1 diabetes.

This clone was detected only a few times. This sequence joins TRBV4-1 and TRBJ1-3, with D possibly matching TRBD1 (5 bases). The CDR3 is 16 residues long. Germline V gives CDR1 MGHRA, CDR2 YSYEKL. Trimming took 0 bases from V and 4 from J, leaving 13 bases between them. CDR3 amino acids: CASSQDLGHIGNTIYF. The DNA of the CDR3 is TGCGCCAGCAGCCAAGATCTTGGACATATAGGAAACACCATATATTTT.

This clone was counted ten times or more. The chain combines TRBV7-2 with TRBJ2-1; TRBD1 or TRBD2 may be the D gene (6 bases each). V was cut by 2 bases and J by 9 bases, with 14 bases left in between. Germline V CDR1 and CDR2: SGHTA, FQGNSA. There are 14 residues in the CDR3. CDR3 nucleotides: TGTGCCAGCAGCTTATCGGGGGCCTCGGGTGAGCAGTTCTTC. Translating gives CASSLSGASGEQFF.

This clone was observed a handful of times. The genes are TRBV2 and TRBJ2-2; 12 bases agree with TRBD2. V shed 5 bases, J shed 4 bases, and the junction held 5 bases outside the gene matches. Germline V lookup: CDR1 SNHLY, CDR2 FYNNEI. The CDR3 is 16 residues long. The CDR3 DNA reads as TGTGCCAGCAGTTACGGACTAGCGGGGCCCACCGGGGAGCTGTTTTTT. Its translation: CASSYGLAGPTGELFF.